These 19 T cell receptor beta chains came from one sample sequenced in a study of blood T cells in healthy people across ages. Through a sample-barcoded 5' primer and a J-beta primer mix, a second PCR was run for about 6 to 11 cycles. TCRdb recomputed calls from the 5' RACE reads with MiXCR, one row per CDR3 protein. The repertoire includes approximately 580,000 distinct CDR3 sequences, less than 25% of them detected once, and around 10% sits in the top ten. This same sample was also taken into another study, of T cells of mothers and their children.

The sample was blood. The receptors come from a boy aged 10-17 years in good health.

The chain's CDR3 is CASSRQGMATNEKLFF. The CDR3 DNA sequence: TGTGCCAGCAGCCGACAGGGGATGGCAACTAATGAAAAACTGTTTTTT. The chain recombines TRBV6-1 with TRBJ1-4; 8 bases line up with TRBD1. Per germline, CDR1 MNHNS and CDR2 SASEGT. V was clipped by 6 bases and J by 0 bases; unmatched bases: 6. This CDR3 spans 16 amino acids.

The chain employs TRBV14 and TRBJ1-3; D is possibly TRBD1 (6 bases). From germline, CDR1 is SGHDN and CDR2 FVKESK. The length of the CDR3 is 16 residues. Trimming removed 4 bases at V and 4 bases at J, with 17 bases between. CDR3 sequence (DNA): TGTGCCAGCAGCCCCGGAGGGGGGCGAGGAGGAAACACCATATATTTT. The encoded protein is CASSPGGGRGGNTIYF.

This clonotype has a count of ten or more. The chain is built from TRBV7-9 and TRBJ2-7; TRBD1 matches 9 bases. Trimming removed 0 bases from V and 2 bases from J; junction bases left unmatched: 2. This CDR3 is built from 15 residues. Germline V gene lookup returns CDR1 SEHNR and CDR2 FQNEAQ (reference sequence). The CDR3 reads CASSLATGGPYEQYF. CDR3 sequence (DNA): TGTGCCAGCAGCTTAGCGACAGGGGGGCCCTACGAGCAGTACTTC.

This clonotype was counted between two and nine times. The rearrangement joins TRBV20-1 to TRBJ2-4, with a tentative D call TRBD1 (6 bases). The CDR3 totals 15 residues. CDR1 is DFQATT and CDR2 is SNEGSKA in the germline V gene (reference sequence). Trimming removed 5 bases at V and 7 bases at J, with 21 bases between. The CDR3 coding sequence is TGCAGTGCTCGAAACCCTCAGGGTAGGGGGAACATTCAGTACTTC. It is translated as CSARNPQGRGNIQYF.

The rearrangement uses TRBV12-3 or TRBV12-4 and TRBJ2-5; TRBD2 agrees at 7 bases. TRBJ2-1 explains the end of the DNA better; the J call may be wrong. CDR3 length: 15 residues. CDR3: CASSFSPSGYNEQFF. The CDR3 nucleotides are TGTGCCAGCAGTTTTAGTCCTAGCGGCTACAATGAGCAGTTCTTC.

The sample holds a few counts of this clonotype. The J gene is TRBJ2-6, the V gene TRBV29-1, with a tentative D call TRBD1 (6 bases). The CDR3 consists of 17 residues. V was pared by 1 base and J by 0 bases, with 13 bases between. The germline CDR1 and CDR2 sequences are SQVTM and ANQGSEA. This CDR3 is CSVEGYRVFSGANVLTF. As DNA, the CDR3 is TGCAGCGTTGAAGGGTACAGGGTCTTCTCTGGGGCCAACGTCCTGACTTTC.

The chain is built from TRBV5-5 and TRBJ2-7; 8 bases align to TRBD1. The CDR3 sequence is 14 residues long. J gave up 4 bases and V 2 bases, and 5 bases lay outside the gene matches. CDR1 and CDR2 from the germline V gene are SGHKS and YYEKEE (reference sequence). The CDR3 DNA reads TGTGCCAGCAGCTTCTCAGGGGGCGGGTACGAGCAGTACTTC. Translated: CASSFSGGGYEQYF.

The chain uses TRBV6-2 or TRBV6-3 and TRBJ2-1; D call uncertain. Trimming stripped 7 bases from V and 6 bases from J, with 10 bases between. CDR3 length: 12 amino acids. Per the germline V gene, CDR1 is MNHEY and CDR2 is SVGEGT. CDR3 region: CASIRKPNEQFF. CDR3 sequence (DNA): TGTGCCAGCATTAGGAAGCCCAATGAGCAGTTCTTC.

This clonotype was detected a few times. CDR3 DNA: TGTGCCAGCAGTTTAAAGTTGCCGGTCTATGGCTACACCTTC. Protein sequence: CASSLKLPVYGYTF. V gene TRBV28 combines with J gene TRBJ1-2; D not resolved. From germline, CDR1 is MDHEN and CDR2 SYDVKM. Between the trimmed V and J ends, which lost 2 bases and 4 bases, there was a span of 11 bases. This CDR3 spans 14 amino acids.

The rearrangement links TRBV6-2 or TRBV6-3 to TRBJ1-4, with D possibly TRBD1 on 5 matching bases. The V end was cut by 6 bases, the J end by 5 bases, with 16 bases between. Germline V gene data show CDR1 as MNHEY and CDR2 as SVGEGT. This CDR3 spans 15 amino acids. CDR3 in DNA: TGTGCCAGCAGATTAAACCGCGACAGCAATGAAAAACTGTTTTTT. Its protein is CASRLNRDSNEKLFF.

A single count supports this clonotype. The chain joins TRBV7-3 to TRBJ1-2, with D uncertain. The CDR3 runs 14 residues. Germline V gene data show CDR1 as SGHTA and CDR2 as FQGTGA. Trimming shortened V by 2 bases and J by 2 bases, and 9 bases separated the two germline ends. As DNA, the CDR3 is TGTGCCAGCAGCTTATCGGCAGGAAACTATGGCTACACCTTC. It specifies CASSLSAGNYGYTF.

This clonotype has more than one count but fewer than ten. The V and J genes are TRBV28 and TRBJ1-2; tentative D call: TRBD1 (5 bases). This CDR3 comprises 14 residues. V lost 3 bases, J lost 1 base, and 9 bases lay in between. Germline lookup yields CDR1 MDHEN and CDR2 SYDVKM. Written as DNA, the CDR3 is TGTGCCAGCAGTTTGGGGACGATTAACTATGGCTACACCTTC. This gives the protein CASSLGTINYGYTF.

V usage is TRBV9 and J usage is TRBJ2-7, with 8 bases fitting TRBD1. The CDR3 runs 13 residues. The junction had 4 bases not matched to a gene; V was cut back by 3 bases and J by 5 bases. Germline loops: CDR1 SGDLS, CDR2 YYNGEE. The chain's CDR3 is CASSAGQGDEQYF. CDR3 DNA sequence: TGTGCCAGCAGCGCAGGACAGGGCGACGAGCAGTACTTC.

In this sample, this clonotype turned up many times. The rearrangement links TRBV28 to TRBJ1-1, with a possible D match to TRBD1 (6 bases). This CDR3 has 12 residues. Germline V lookup: CDR1 MDHEN, CDR2 SYDVKM. Trimming left V 5 bases short and J 7 bases short, with 11 bases between. The CDR3 DNA reads as TGTGCCAGCAGTGTTGGGACACTTGAAGCTTTCTTT. Translation: CASSVGTLEAFF.

About this clonotype itself: The junction departs from the called germline gene at one end, perhaps through a read error. This chain connects TRBV28 to TRBJ2-5; a possible D gene is TRBD2 (6 bases). The CDR3 runs 14 residues. Germline V gene data show CDR1 as MDHEN and CDR2 as SYDVKM. In DNA, the CDR3 is TGTGCCAGCAGTCCCGGCGGGAACCAAGAGACCCGGTACTTC. It encodes CASSPGGNQETRYF. Based on the CDR3 plus reference TRBV28 and TRBJ2-5, the full variable domain is DVKVTQSSRYLVKRTGEKVFLECVQDMDHENMFWYRQDPGLGLRLIYFSYDVKMKEKGDIPEGYSVSREKKERFSLILESASTNQTSMYLCASSPGGNQETRYFGPGTRLLVL.

The gene calls are TRBV4-1 and TRBJ2-1, with unresolved D. V lost 6 bases, J lost 1 base, and 13 bases lay in between. CDR3 length: 15 residues. Germline assignment: CDR1 MGHRA and CDR2 YSYEKL. DNA for the CDR3: TGCGCCAGCAGTTTTAATCCCTCGTCCTACAATGAGCAGTTCTTC. It specifies CASSFNPSSYNEQFF.

This clonotype was seen a handful of times. The rearrangement joins TRBV20-1 to TRBJ2-3; tentative D call: TRBD2 (5 bases). Germline V CDR1 and CDR2: DFQATT, SNEGSKA (reference sequence). With 5 bases removed from V and 0 bases from J, the gap between germline ends came to 12 bases. The CDR3 sequence is 14 residues long. CDR3 sequence reads: CSARPERSTDTQYF. Here the CDR3 DNA reads TGCAGTGCTCGCCCCGAGCGGAGCACAGATACGCAGTATTTT.

The chain joins TRBV7-8 to TRBJ2-5, with 7 bases identical to TRBD1. The J call may be incorrect, as the DNA end agrees better with TRBJ2-1. The germline V gene has CDR1 SGHVS and CDR2 FQNEAQ. This CDR3 region has 15 residues. The CDR3 nucleotides are TGTGCCAGCAGCTACCTCGACAGGGTAACCAACGAGCAGTTCTTC. Its protein is CASSYLDRVTNEQFF.

This clonotype was seen more than once but under ten times. V usage is TRBV7-8 and J usage is TRBJ2-5, with 8 bases that match TRBD2. The V gene's germline CDR1 is SGHVS and CDR2 FQNEAQ. CDR3 length: 16 residues. V lost 7 bases to trimming and J lost 1 base; unmatched junction nucleotides: 11. The CDR3 loop is CASTIAGIAAQETQYF. In nucleotides, the CDR3 is TGTGCCAGCACAATAGCGGGGATAGCGGCCCAAGAGACCCAGTACTTC. Drawing the rest from reference TRBV7-8 and TRBJ2-5, the complete variable domain is GAGVSQSPRYKVAKRGQDVALRCDPISGHVSLFWYQQALGQGPEFLTYFQNEAQLDKSGLPSDRFFAERPEGSVSTLKIQRTQQEDSAVYLCASTIAGIAAQETQYFGPGTRLLVL.